A selection of T cell receptor beta chains follows, all from one sample in a study of beta chain features in type 1 diabetes. The method was immunoSEQ multiplex PCR; TCRdb's version includes in-frame clones alone and lacks a portion of them. Here the sample spans about 650,000 clones, approximately 13% being singletons. The sample was naive CD4+ T cells from blood. These receptors all come from a man aged 30 to 45 with type 1 diabetes. Both conserved end residues are part of each CDR3. The D gene is left open where the match is weak. A row's size may be missing; if present it is once, few, many or a size class.

d_call	clone_size	v_call	j_call	cdr3_aa	cdr3_nt
.	.	TRBV29-1	TRBJ1-2	CSVARANYGYTF	TGCAGCGTCGCCAGGGCAAACTATGGCTACACCTTC
TRBD1	.	TRBV7-3	TRBJ1-1	CASSLEGRQGGTEAFF	TGTGCCAGCAGCTTAGAGGGCAGACAGGGAGGCACTGAAGCTTTCTTT
.	few	TRBV28	TRBJ2-5	CASSNRLPETQYF	TGTGCCAGCAGTAACAGGTTACCCGAGACCCAGTACTTC
.	.	TRBV15	TRBJ2-1	CATSRGPQQGPAEQFF	TGTGCCACCAGCAGAGGACCCCAGCAGGGTCCGGCCGAGCAGTTCTTC
.	few	TRBV9	TRBJ1-2	CASSVATTWVLYGYTF	TGTGCCAGCAGCGTAGCAACGACTTGGGTTCTCTATGGCTACACCTTC
.	.	TRBV29-1	TRBJ2-1	CSVDPSRDAEQFF	TGCAGCGTTGATCCTTCCAGGGACGCTGAGCAGTTCTTC
TRBD2	.	TRBV7-6	TRBJ2-5	CASSLGLAGGQETQYF	TGTGCCAGCAGCTTAGGGCTAGCGGGGGGCCAAGAGACCCAGTACTTC
.	.	TRBV7-9	TRBJ1-6	CASSLDRFPGPGPLHF	TGTGCCAGCAGCTTAGATAGGTTCCCAGGGCCCGGGCCCCTCCACTTT
.	.	TRBV11-2	TRBJ1-6	CASSLGLQSSYNSPLHF	TGTGCCAGCAGCTTAGGCCTTCAGAGCTCCTATAATTCACCCCTCCACTTT
.	few	TRBV5-4	TRBJ1-2	CASRFRDGTNYGYTF	TGTGCCAGCAGATTCCGGGACGGCACTAACTATGGCTACACCTTC
.	.	TRBV7-2	TRBJ2-3	CASSLVLGASWDTQYF	TGTGCCAGCAGCTTAGTCCTCGGGGCCTCATGGGATACGCAGTATTTT
.	.	TRBV2	TRBJ1-1	CASTSFPLGETFF	TGTGCCAGCACCTCATTCCCCCTCGGGGAGACTTTCTTT
TRBD1	few	TRBV14	TRBJ2-2	CASSPNRGRGGELFF	TGTGCCAGCAGCCCCAACAGGGGGCGAGGCGGGGAGCTGTTTTTT
TRBD1	.	TRBV5-1	TRBJ2-7	CASRGPSTGSYEQYF	TGCGCCAGCAGAGGCCCCTCGACAGGGAGCTACGAGCAGTACTTC
.	.	TRBV9	TRBJ2-3	CASSVESATDTQYF	TGTGCCAGCAGCGTAGAGTCAGCCACAGATACGCAGTATTTT
.	.	TRBV7-8	TRBJ1-1	CASSPAGVVNTEAFF	TGTGCCAGCAGCCCAGCAGGCGTGGTGAACACTGAAGCTTTCTTT
.	.	TRBV4-3	TRBJ1-4	CASSQGQGEKLFF	TGCGCCAGCAGCCAAGGACAAGGTGAAAAACTGTTTTTT
.	.	TRBV4-3	TRBJ2-1	CASSQDWNIGTTKFF	TGCGCCAGCAGCCAAGATTGGAATATAGGCACTACTAAGTTCTTC
.	few	TRBV11-2	TRBJ2-3	CASSLGGSGTQYF	TGTGCCAGCAGCTTAGGGGGTTCGGGTACGCAGTATTTT
TRBD1	.	TRBV7-6	TRBJ1-1	CASKKTGENTEAFF	TGTGCCAGCAAGAAAACAGGGGAGAACACTGAAGCTTTCTTT
TRBD1	few	TRBV5-1	TRBJ2-5	CASRRLGQPIEETQYF	TGCGCCAGCAGGAGGCTGGGACAGCCCATAGAAGAGACCCAGTACTTC
TRBD1	.	TRBV10-3	TRBJ2-7	CATGDSDYEQYF	TGTGCCACCGGGGACAGCGACTACGAGCAGTACTTC